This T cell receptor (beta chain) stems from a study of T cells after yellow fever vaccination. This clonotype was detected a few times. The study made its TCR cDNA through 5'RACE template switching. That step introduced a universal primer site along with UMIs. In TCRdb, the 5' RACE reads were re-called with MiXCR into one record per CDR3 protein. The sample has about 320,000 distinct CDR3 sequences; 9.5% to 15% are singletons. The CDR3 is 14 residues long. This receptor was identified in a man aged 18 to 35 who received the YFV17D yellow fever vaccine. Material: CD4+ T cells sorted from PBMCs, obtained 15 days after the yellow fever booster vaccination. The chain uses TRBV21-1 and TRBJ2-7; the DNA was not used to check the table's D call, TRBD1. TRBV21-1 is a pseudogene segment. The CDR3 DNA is TGTGCCAGCGTTCTTCCGGGCCCCCCCTACGAGCAGTACTTC. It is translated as CASVLPGPPYEQYF.